This is a list of T cell receptor beta chains from one sample in a study of CD8+ T cells in alopecia areata. Profiled with immunoSEQ multiplex PCR; TCRdb holds only in-frame clones, not every one. The table lists 100,000 to 150,000 clones, approximately 47% of them singletons, with under 12% in the top ten. The material sequenced was NKG2D-low CD8+ T cells sorted from blood. The source is a human donor with alopecia areata. Each CDR3 is given without its conserved first and last residue. Each record gives: D gene, V gene, J gene, CDR3 protein. D genes are given only for firm matches.

>-|TRBV29-1|TRBJ2-7
SVRWGHGPYEQY
>-|TRBV30|TRBJ2-1
AWTTSAEQF
>-|TRBV29-1|TRBJ2-7
SVEGGEGPTYEQY
>TRBD2|TRBV6-4|TRBJ2-3
ASSDTSGGADTQY
>-|TRBV28|TRBJ1-2
ASSPPGDGGYT
>TRBD1|TRBV29-1|TRBJ2-5
SVEGQQETQY
>-|TRBV14|TRBJ2-2
ASSQSGDRTSDGELF
>-|TRBV30|TRBJ1-5
AWSLSLSNQPQH
>TRBD1|TRBV28|TRBJ2-5
ASSLGGQGETQY
>-|TRBV5-6|TRBJ2-2
ASRRGGELF
>-|TRBV29-1|TRBJ2-1
SVDGSSSASSYNEQF
>TRBD2|TRBV4-3|TRBJ2-7
ASSQDLGGSSYEQY
>TRBD1|TRBV23-1|TRBJ2-1
ASSLTGQGLDEQF
>-|TRBV4-1|TRBJ2-3
ASSQDASSTDTQY
>TRBD2|TRBV4-1|TRBJ2-7
ASSYDSGPYEQY
>-|TRBV7-9|TRBJ2-1
ASSRGDEQF
>-|TRBV28|TRBJ2-5
ASSRAQGLQY
>-|TRBV5-1|TRBJ2-1
ASSLAPEDEQF
>TRBD2|TRBV9|TRBJ2-2
ASSNLAGGDTGELF
>-|TRBV30|TRBJ2-2
AWSVAGELF